Listed here are 2 T cell receptor beta chains from one sample, sequenced in a study of OX40 agonist ivuxolimab in advanced cancers. Library generation was performed with the immunoSEQ multiplex PCR assay. This is the immuneACCESS table as TCRdb keeps it, with only in-frame sequences that have V and J called. A part of the clones is gone; compared with another copy, unresolved V genes explain less than half, and the rest is unexplained. The sample table shows over 150,000 clones, and 94% are seen once. About 0.3% of the sample rests with the top ten. Sequences were derived from CD4+ or CD8+ T cells sorted from blood, sampled in a trial of the OX40 agonist ivuxolimab. These receptor sequences come from an adult with an advanced solid tumor such as melanoma, head and neck, liver or kidney cancer.

This rearrangement joins TRBV28 to TRBJ1-4; D is perhaps TRBD1 (5 bases). V lost 8 bases, J lost 5 bases, and 18 bases lay in between. This CDR3 comprises 15 residues. Germline CDR1 MDHEN, CDR2 SYDVKM. CDR3 protein: CASGNAGTHNEKLFF. CDR3 nucleotides: TGTGCCAGCGGAAACGCAGGGACCCACAATGAAAAACTGTTTTTT.

The CDR3 is CASSRNGNTIYF. CDR3 DNA: TGTGCCAGCAGCAGAAACGGAAACACCATATATTTT. The gene calls are TRBV7-7 and TRBJ1-3; D gene ambiguous. Germline CDR1 is SSHAT and CDR2 is FNYEAQ (reference sequence). The V end lost 5 bases, the J end lost 4 bases, and 6 bases lay between the germline ends. The CDR3 runs 12 residues.